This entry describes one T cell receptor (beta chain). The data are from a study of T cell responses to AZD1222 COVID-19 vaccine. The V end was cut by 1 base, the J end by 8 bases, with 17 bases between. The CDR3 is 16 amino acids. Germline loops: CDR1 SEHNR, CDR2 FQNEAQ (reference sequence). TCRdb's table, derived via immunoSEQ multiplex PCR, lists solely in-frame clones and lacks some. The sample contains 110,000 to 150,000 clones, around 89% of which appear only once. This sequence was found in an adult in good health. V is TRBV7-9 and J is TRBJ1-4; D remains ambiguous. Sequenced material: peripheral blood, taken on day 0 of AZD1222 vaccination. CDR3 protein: CASSLVRAGEGEKLFF. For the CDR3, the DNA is TGTGCCAGCAGCTTAGTCCGGGCGGGAGAAGGAGAAAAACTGTTTTTT.